The clone carrying this T cell receptor beta chain was counted between two and nine times. The target antigen is unknown. This specimen comes from a study of vaccination effects on CD4 cells after COVID-19. V was pared by 6 bases and J by 2 bases, with 4 bases of the junction left unmatched. The CDR3 is made up of 14 amino acids. The germline V gene has CDR1 KGHSH and CDR2 LQKENI. Prior to sequencing, the ViraFEST assay stimulated PBMC with viral peptide pools, which expanded the antigen-specific CD4+ T cells. When around ten days of culture had elapsed, CD4+ T cells were isolated. Recipients of the vaccine had no prior SARS-CoV-2 infection and negative nucleocapsid antibodies. TCRdb's table, derived via immunoSEQ multiplex PCR, lists solely in-frame clones and lacks some. Of around 63,000 clones in the sample, 60% to 80% were seen once.

The sequencing here drew on CD4+ T cells from PBMCs cultured with HCoV-OC43 spike peptides, taken before COVID-19 vaccination. Indicated subset: HCoV-OC43 spike overlapping peptide pool stimulation. The rearrangement uses TRBV18 and TRBJ2-7; 10 bases agree with TRBD2. The clonotype was recovered from a human donor who received a COVID-19 vaccine. This CDR3 reads CASSKLAGPYEQYV. CDR3 sequence (DNA): TGTGCCAGCTCCAAACTAGCGGGGCCCTACGAGCAGTACGTC.